Below are 28 T cell receptor beta chains sequenced from a single sample in a study of blood T cell repertoires in COVID-19 (dated by TCRdb to 2018 to 2020). Library generation was performed with the immunoSEQ multiplex PCR assay. This is the immuneACCESS table as TCRdb keeps it, with only in-frame sequences that have V and J called. A part of the clones is gone; compared with another copy, unresolved V genes explain less than half, and the rest is unexplained. This sample comprises roughly 86,000 clones, approximately 89% of them detected only once. The top ten hold 4.9% of the sample. The sequencing input was peripheral blood. These receptors all stem from a middle-aged man with active or convalescent COVID-19.

The V gene is TRBV28, the J gene TRBJ1-2, with D unclear. Per germline, CDR1 MDHEN and CDR2 SYDVKM. Trimming shortened V by 7 bases and J by 6 bases, and 18 bases separated the two germline ends. The CDR3 has 14 amino acids. The CDR3 is CASTAPQVLNGYTF. DNA of the CDR3: TGTGCCAGCACAGCCCCCCAGGTTTTAAATGGCTACACCTTC.

The V gene is TRBV10-2, the J gene TRBJ1-1; 10 nucleotides match TRBD1. With V trimmed by 4 bases and J by 4 bases, 3 bases remained unmatched. Germline CDR1 is WSHSY and CDR2 is SAAADI. The CDR3 runs 14 residues. CDR3 DNA sequence: TGCGCCAGCAGTGCGGGACAGGGGACCACTGAAGCTTTCTTT. It specifies CASSAGQGTTEAFF.

J is TRBJ1-5 and V is TRBV11-2, with TRBD1 identical over 7 bases. J gave up 4 bases and V 3 bases, and 12 bases lay outside the gene matches. The CDR3 consists of 17 residues. Germline CDR1 is SGHAT and CDR2 is FQNNGV. CDR3 bases: TGTGCCAGCAGCTTGGGCCTCCGGGACAGCCGGAATCAGCCCCAGCATTTT. It codes for CASSLGLRDSRNQPQHF. Filled out from reference TRBV11-2 and TRBJ1-5, the complete variable domain reads EAGVAQSPRYKIIEKRQSVAFWCNPISGHATLYWYQQILGQGPKLLIQFQNNGVVDDSQLPKDRFSAERLKGVDSTLKIQPAKLEDSAVYLCASSLGLRDSRNQPQHFGDGTRLSIL.

This clone was seen more than once but under ten times. This chain joins TRBV6-1 and TRBJ1-1; a weak D match, TRBD1 (6 bases). Germline V gene lookup returns CDR1 MNHNS and CDR2 SASEGT. V was cut by 2 bases and J by 4 bases, with 14 bases left in between. This CDR3 comprises 15 residues. CDR3 sequence: CASSEFWGPLTEAFF. The CDR3 bases are TGTGCCAGCAGTGAATTTTGGGGGCCCCTCACTGAAGCTTTCTTT.

V gene TRBV6-2 or TRBV6-3 combines with J gene TRBJ1-5; D is unresolved. CDR1 and CDR2 (germline): MNHEY, SVGEGT. CDR3 length: 15 amino acids. V lost 2 bases to trimming and J lost 5 bases, with 13 bases between them. Written as DNA, the CDR3 is TGTGCCAGCAGTTACGGGAGTTTAGAGGATCAGCCCCAGCATTTT. Its translation: CASSYGSLEDQPQHF.

The rearrangement joins TRBV7-8 to TRBJ1-5; TRBD1 agrees at 8 bases. After removal of 3 bases from V and 5 bases from J, the junction contained 6 bases not matched to a gene. The germline V gene has CDR1 SGHVS and CDR2 FQNEAQ. The length of the CDR3 is 15 residues. The CDR3 reads CASSFSDREDQPQHF. CDR3 sequence (DNA): TGTGCCAGCAGCTTTTCGGACAGGGAGGATCAGCCCCAGCATTTT.

The chain carries TRBV6-5 and TRBJ1-2, with no clear D. This CDR3 has 13 residues. Germline CDR1 MNHEY, CDR2 SVGAGI. Deletions cut 6 bases from V and 0 bases from J, with 8 bases between. CDR3 coding DNA: TGTGCCAGCAGCTTACATGCTAACTATGGCTACACCTTC. Amino acid sequence: CASSLHANYGYTF.

The chain employs TRBV6-5 and TRBJ1-6; 8 bases line up with TRBD1. This CDR3 spans 15 amino acids. Trimming at V came to 4 bases and at J to 10 bases, leaving 9 bases not matched to a gene. Germline CDR1 and CDR2: MNHEY and SVGAGI. The CDR3 DNA sequence: TGTGCCAGCAGTTTGGGGCGACAGGGGCTCTCACCCCTCCACTTT. Its translation is CASSLGRQGLSPLHF.

This chain links TRBV2 with TRBJ2-5; D is unclear. V dropped 0 bases and J dropped 4 bases, with 9 bases sitting between them. Germline CDR1 reads SNHLY; CDR2 reads FYNNEI. CDR3 length: 14 residues. This CDR3 is CASSEASRGETQYF. The CDR3 DNA sequence: TGTGCCAGCAGTGAAGCGTCCCGCGGAGAGACCCAGTACTTC.

The gene calls are TRBV7-8 and TRBJ1-2; D remains unclear. The CDR3 totals 15 residues. V lost 1 base and J 5 bases, leaving 14 bases between the germline ends. Per germline, CDR1 SGHVS and CDR2 FQNEAQ. CDR3 DNA: TGTGCCAGCAGCTTAGTTACCATCCCGGGGTATGGCTACACCTTC. This encodes CASSLVTIPGYGYTF.

This chain connects TRBV7-6 to TRBJ2-7; tentatively, D is TRBD1 (5 bases). The CDR3 has 15 amino acids. With 6 bases removed from V and 1 base from J, the gap between germline ends came to 16 bases. Germline-derived CDR1 and CDR2 are SGHVS and FNYEAQ. CDR3 sequence: CASSLIPTASYEQYF. CDR3 bases: TGTGCCAGCAGTCTTATCCCGACAGCGTCCTACGAGCAGTACTTC.

The V and J genes are TRBV12-3 or TRBV12-4 and TRBJ2-7, with D uncertain. V lost 2 bases and J 1 base, leaving 6 bases between the germline ends. The CDR3 runs to 13 residues. The CDR3 nucleotides read TGTGCCAGCAGTTTATGGCAATCCTACGAGCAGTACTTC. It encodes CASSLWQSYEQYF.

This chain uses TRBV3-1 (or the pseudogene TRBV3-2) with TRBJ2-5, with 13 bases that match TRBD2. In germline, CDR1 is LGHDT, CDR2 YNNKEL (reference sequence). This CDR3 region has 15 residues. V lost 5 bases to trimming and J lost 2 bases; unmatched junction nucleotides: 2. Here the CDR3 DNA reads TGTGCCAGCAGCGGGACTAGCGGGGTGCAAGAGACCCAGTACTTC. Protein: CASSGTSGVQETQYF.

Written as DNA, the CDR3 is TGTGCCAGCAGCTCTCGAGGGCTTCAGCCCCAGCATTTT. This sequence encodes CASSSRGLQPQHF. The chain combines TRBV7-9 with TRBJ1-5, with unresolved D. This CDR3 region has 13 residues. The V gene's germline CDR1 is SEHNR and CDR2 FQNEAQ (reference sequence). V gave up 4 bases and J gave up 6 bases, with 10 bases separating them. The full variable domain, in which reference TRBV7-9 and TRBJ1-5 provide the parts outside the CDR3, is DTGVSQNPRHKITKRGQNVTFRCDPISEHNRLYWYRQTLGQGPEFLTYFQNEAQLEKSRLLSDRFSAERPKGSFSTLEIQRTEQGDSAMYLCASSSRGLQPQHFGDGTRLSIL.

This clone was counted between two and nine times. V is TRBV28 and J is TRBJ1-1; 11 positions match TRBD1. The CDR3 is 15 residues long. The germline CDR1 and CDR2 sequences are MDHEN and SYDVKM. The V segment lost 4 bases and the J segment 4 bases; nucleotides outside the gene matches: 5. This CDR3 is CASSSRTGGTTEAFF. As DNA, the CDR3 is TGTGCCAGCAGTTCTCGGACAGGGGGCACCACTGAAGCTTTCTTT.

The rearrangement joins TRBV6-5 to TRBJ2-7; 9 nucleotides align to TRBD2. V lost 6 bases and J lost 1; bases outside the gene matches: 1. Germline CDR1 is MNHEY and CDR2 is SVGAGI. This CDR3 is 13 amino acids long. For the CDR3, the DNA is TGTGCCAGCAGGCGGGGGGGTTCCTACGAGCAGTACTTC. Amino acids: CASRRGGSYEQYF.

The chain carries TRBV7-2 and TRBJ2-1, with 9 bases fitting TRBD2. CDR1 is SGHTA, CDR2 FQGNSA, per germline. V shed 1 base, J shed 8 bases, and the junction held 9 bases outside the gene matches. This CDR3 contains 16 residues. The CDR3 region is CASSLGEAGGQDEQFF. In DNA form, the CDR3 reads TGTGCCAGCAGCTTAGGGGAAGCGGGGGGCCAGGATGAGCAGTTCTTC.

The gene calls are TRBV11-2 and TRBJ2-7, with D perhaps TRBD1 (5 bases). The V gene's germline CDR1 is SGHAT and CDR2 FQNNGV. CDR3 length equals 16 residues. V was pared by 0 bases and J by 5 bases, with 17 bases between. The CDR3 protein is CASSLEGASRNHEQYF. Written as DNA, the CDR3 is TGTGCCAGCAGCTTAGAAGGGGCCTCCCGGAACCACGAGCAGTACTTC.

The CDR3 sequence: CASSQGGQGDSPLHF. The CDR3 bases are TGTGCCAGCAGCCAAGGTGGTCAGGGGGATTCACCCCTCCACTTT. The chain joins TRBV3-1 (or the pseudogene TRBV3-2) to TRBJ1-6; 7 nucleotides align to TRBD1. CDR3 length equals 15 residues. J was trimmed by 8 bases and V by 1 base; bases with no gene match: 5. Germline loops: CDR1 LGHDT, CDR2 YNNKEL (reference sequence).

V gene TRBV19 combines with J gene TRBJ2-1; 9 bases line up with TRBD2. V shed 7 bases and J 9 bases; nucleotides not matched to a gene: 13. CDR1 is LNHDA, CDR2 SQIVND, per germline (reference sequence). The CDR3 contains 15 residues. The CDR3 is CASIPEYGLASEQFF. DNA for the CDR3: TGTGCCAGTATTCCCGAGTATGGACTAGCGAGTGAGCAGTTCTTC. Full variable domain (rest looked up from reference TRBV19 and TRBJ2-1): DGGITQSPKYLFRKEGQNVTLSCEQNLNHDAMYWYRQDPGQGLRLIYYSQIVNDFQKGDIAEGYSVSREKKESFPLTVTSAQKNPTAFYLCASIPEYGLASEQFFGPGTRLTVL.

This clone was seen more than once but under ten times. The chain joins TRBV10-1 to TRBJ1-1; 7 positions match TRBD1. V shed 7 bases, J shed 0 bases, and the junction held 2 bases outside the gene matches. In germline, CDR1 is WNHNN, CDR2 SYGVQD (reference sequence). The CDR3 is 13 residues long. The CDR3 region is CASKQGMNTEAFF. CDR3 in DNA: TGCGCCAGCAAACAGGGGATGAACACTGAAGCTTTCTTT.

The genes are TRBV4-2 and TRBJ1-6; D is possibly TRBD1 (5 bases). The CDR3 sequence is 15 residues long. V was trimmed by 0 bases and J by 7 bases, leaving 10 bases between them. The germline V gene encodes CDR1 LGHNA and CDR2 YNFKEQ. In DNA, the CDR3 is TGTGCCAGCAGCCAAGATCGATCAGGGAATTCACCCCTCCACTTT. The encoded protein is CASSQDRSGNSPLHF.

This clone turned up a few times. The chain recombines TRBV7-9 with TRBJ2-5; TRBD2 aligns across 9 bases. The J segment lost 3 bases and the V segment lost 3 bases, leaving 5 bases of the junction unmatched. Per germline, CDR1 SEHNR and CDR2 FQNEAQ (reference sequence). The CDR3 is 15 residues long. CDR3 in DNA: TGTGCCAGCAGCTTCGGTAGCGGGGGTAAAGAGACCCAGTACTTC. As protein: CASSFGSGGKETQYF. Together with reference TRBV7-9 and TRBJ2-5, the CDR3 gives the full variable domain: DTGVSQNPRHKITKRGQNVTFRCDPISEHNRLYWYRQTLGQGPEFLTYFQNEAQLEKSRLLSDRFSAERPKGSFSTLEIQRTEQGDSAMYLCASSFGSGGKETQYFGPGTRLLVL.

The chain is built from TRBV2 and TRBJ2-1; 9 bases line up with TRBD1. Per germline, CDR1 SNHLY and CDR2 FYNNEI. V lost 6 bases and J lost 3; bases outside the gene matches: 6. CDR3 length: 15 amino acids. The CDR3 sequence is CASRTGTGNYNEQFF. Written as DNA, the CDR3 is TGTGCCAGCAGGACCGGGACAGGGAACTACAATGAGCAGTTCTTC.

The chain carries TRBV28 and TRBJ2-5; the D is unclear. The CDR3 has 14 residues. Per germline, CDR1 MDHEN and CDR2 SYDVKM. With 5 bases removed from V and 1 base from J, the gap between germline ends came to 11 bases. The CDR3 loop is CASSPLSVQETQYF. The CDR3, as DNA: TGTGCCAGCAGTCCACTAAGCGTCCAAGAGACCCAGTACTTC.

This rearrangement joins TRBV28 to TRBJ1-4; D is unclear. Germline loops: CDR1 MDHEN, CDR2 SYDVKM. The V gene lost 2 bases and the J gene lost 6 bases, with 10 bases spanning the gap. The length of the CDR3 is 14 residues. This CDR3 is CASSLGRIDEKLFF. The CDR3 DNA reads as TGTGCCAGCAGTTTAGGCAGGATCGATGAAAAACTGTTTTTT.

This clone appeared a few times. This chain connects TRBV28 to TRBJ2-7; the D is unclear. Germline loops: CDR1 MDHEN, CDR2 SYDVKM. Trimming left V 3 bases short and J 7 bases short, with 10 bases between. This CDR3 spans 12 amino acids. This CDR3 is CASSFHPGEQYF. DNA for the CDR3: TGTGCCAGCAGTTTCCACCCCGGGGAGCAGTACTTC.

The chain employs TRBV21-1 and TRBJ2-3; TRBD2, the table's D call, lacks a check against the DNA. TRBV21-1 is tagged as a pseudogene. The CDR3 spans 14 residues. CDR3 DNA: TGTGCCGGATACAATAGCGGGGTGGTAGATACGCAGTATTTT. This sequence encodes CAGYNSGVVDTQYF.